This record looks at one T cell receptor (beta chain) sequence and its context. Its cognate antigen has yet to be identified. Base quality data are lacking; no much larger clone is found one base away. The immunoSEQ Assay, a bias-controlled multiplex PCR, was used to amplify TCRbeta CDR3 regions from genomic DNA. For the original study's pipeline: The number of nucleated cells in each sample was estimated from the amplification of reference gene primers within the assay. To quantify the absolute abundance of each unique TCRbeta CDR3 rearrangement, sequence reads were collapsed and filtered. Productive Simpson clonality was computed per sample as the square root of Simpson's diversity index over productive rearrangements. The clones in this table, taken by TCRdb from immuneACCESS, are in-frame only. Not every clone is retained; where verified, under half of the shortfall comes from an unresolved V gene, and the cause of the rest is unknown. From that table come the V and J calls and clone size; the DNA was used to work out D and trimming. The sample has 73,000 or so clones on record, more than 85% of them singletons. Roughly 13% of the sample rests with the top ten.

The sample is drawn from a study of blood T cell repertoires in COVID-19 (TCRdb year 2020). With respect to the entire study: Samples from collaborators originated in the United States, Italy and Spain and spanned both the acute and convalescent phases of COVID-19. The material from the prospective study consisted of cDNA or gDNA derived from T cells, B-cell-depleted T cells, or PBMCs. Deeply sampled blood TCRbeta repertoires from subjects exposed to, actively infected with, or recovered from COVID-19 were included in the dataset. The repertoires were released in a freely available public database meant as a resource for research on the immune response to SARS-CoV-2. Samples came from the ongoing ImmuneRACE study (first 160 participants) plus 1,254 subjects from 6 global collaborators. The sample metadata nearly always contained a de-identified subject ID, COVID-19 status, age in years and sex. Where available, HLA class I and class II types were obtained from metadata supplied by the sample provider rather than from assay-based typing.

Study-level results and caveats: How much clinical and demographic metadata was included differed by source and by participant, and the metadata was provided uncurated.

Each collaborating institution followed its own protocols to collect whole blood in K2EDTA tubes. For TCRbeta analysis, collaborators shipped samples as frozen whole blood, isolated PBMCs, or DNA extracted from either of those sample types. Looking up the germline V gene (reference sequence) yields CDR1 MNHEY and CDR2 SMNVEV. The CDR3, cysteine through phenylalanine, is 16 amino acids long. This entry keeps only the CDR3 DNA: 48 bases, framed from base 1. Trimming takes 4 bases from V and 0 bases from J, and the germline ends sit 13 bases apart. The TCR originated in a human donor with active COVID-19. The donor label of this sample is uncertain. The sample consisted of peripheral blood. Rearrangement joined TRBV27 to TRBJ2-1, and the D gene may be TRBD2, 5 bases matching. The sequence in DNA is TGTGCCAGCAGTTCCGCCCAGCGGTTCTCCTACAATGAGCAGTTCTTC. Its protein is CASSSAQRFSYNEQFF.